The 4 T cell receptor beta chains in this list originate from one sample, sequenced in a study of OX40 agonist ivuxolimab in advanced cancers. Library construction relied on the immunoSEQ multiplex PCR assay. TCRdb limited this immuneACCESS table to in-frame rearrangements with V and J called. A share of clones is missing; checked studies link under half to unresolved V genes, and the rest is unexplained. The sample table shows tens of thousands of clones, and roughly 90% are seen once. The ten largest make up over 9.5% of the sample. Sequencing was performed on CD4+ or CD8+ T cells sorted from blood, taken in a trial of the OX40 agonist ivuxolimab. The receptors here all came from an adult with an advanced solid tumor such as melanoma, head and neck, liver or kidney cancer.

The rearrangement uses TRBV6-1 and TRBJ1-4, with D tentatively TRBD1 (5 bases). The germline gives CDR1 MNHNS, CDR2 SASEGT. The CDR3 covers 14 residues. V lost 9 bases to trimming and J lost 7 bases, with 18 bases between them. CDR3 region: CASRRGGAGEKLFF. Written as DNA, the CDR3 is TGTGCCAGTCGGCGGGGGGGAGCGGGTGAAAAACTGTTTTTT.

The chain recombines TRBV7-9 with TRBJ1-5; maybe TRBD1 (6 bases). Germline V gene sequence: CDR1 SEHNR, CDR2 FQNEAQ (reference sequence). V lost 2 bases and J 4 bases, leaving 6 bases between the germline ends. This CDR3 is built from 13 residues. This CDR3 reads CASSLQGNQPQHF. The DNA for the CDR3 is TGTGCCAGCAGCTTACAGGGGAATCAGCCCCAGCATTTT.

Here the CDR3 DNA reads TGCGCCAGCAGCGCACAGGGCATGAACACTGAAGCTTTCTTT. This gives the protein CASSAQGMNTEAFF. This chain links TRBV4-3 with TRBJ1-1, with D perhaps TRBD1 (6 bases). Germline assignment: CDR1 LGHNA and CDR2 YSLEER. Trimming cost V 5 bases and J 0 bases, with 10 bases left between them. This CDR3 is 14 amino acids long.

The CDR3 DNA is TGTGCCAGCAGCTCCTTCGTGGGGACCGCCTGGGGCTACACCTTC. Its translation: CASSSFVGTAWGYTF. This chain joins TRBV7-8 and TRBJ1-2, with D tentatively TRBD1 (5 bases). Germline V gives CDR1 SGHVS, CDR2 FQNEAQ. Trimming pared 4 bases from V and 8 bases from J, leaving 20 bases between. The CDR3 consists of 15 residues.